This T cell receptor (beta chain) is drawn from a study of cytotoxic CD8 clonotypes in ibrutinib-treated CLL. Note on this clone: Its antigen is currently unknown.

Libraries were prepared by immunoSEQ multiplex PCR; TCRdb keeps only in-frame clonotypes and omits some of them. Of approximately 280,000 clones listed, roughly three quarters are singletons. Study-wide findings and caveats: The clonality went up when patients responded to ibrutinib and dropped back toward baseline at progression. Sampling times differed between sustained-remission and progressing patients.

The TCR comes from a human donor with chronic lymphocytic leukemia. The input for sequencing was PBMCs, taken at disease progression, from a patient treated with ibrutinib.

The CDR3 nucleotides read TGTGCCAGCAGCTCAGGGGGCGCATCTTATGGCTACACCTTC. This encodes CASSSGGASYGYTF. The chain links TRBV6-5 to TRBJ1-2, with 8 bases aligning to TRBD1. This CDR3 has 14 amino acids. Germline V gene data show CDR1 as MNHEY and CDR2 as SVGAGI. V shed 6 bases, J shed 5 bases, and the junction held 8 bases outside the gene matches.